This TCR beta chain was sequenced for a study of blood T cell repertoires in COVID-19. As for the study in general: Acute and convalescent COVID-19 samples came from the United States, Italy and Spain. Sample material is recorded as cDNA or gDNA derived from T cells, B-cell-depleted T cells, or PBMCs.

In the original processing: Quantification of nucleated cells was approximated via reference gene primer amplification. Repertoires were generated with immunoSEQ multiplex PCR, while TCRdb's copy carries only in-frame clones and drops some. D and trimming come from the DNA, and the V and J calls and clone size come from that table. This sample has about 81,000 clones; about 95% occur once, and the top ten carry roughly 4%. The table lists this clone with a count of one. Germline V gene data show CDR1 as SGHAT and CDR2 as FQNNGV. The CDR3 spans 13 residues. V gave up 5 bases and J gave up 8 bases, with 12 bases separating them.

The sequenced sample consisted of peripheral blood. The sequence derives from a human donor with active COVID-19. The donor label of this sample is uncertain. The chain carries TRBV11-2 and TRBJ1-4, with D perhaps TRBD1 (6 bases). CDR3 protein: CASSRTAGEKLFF. The CDR3 bases are TGTGCCAGCAGCCGGACAGCGGGAGAAAAACTGTTTTTT.